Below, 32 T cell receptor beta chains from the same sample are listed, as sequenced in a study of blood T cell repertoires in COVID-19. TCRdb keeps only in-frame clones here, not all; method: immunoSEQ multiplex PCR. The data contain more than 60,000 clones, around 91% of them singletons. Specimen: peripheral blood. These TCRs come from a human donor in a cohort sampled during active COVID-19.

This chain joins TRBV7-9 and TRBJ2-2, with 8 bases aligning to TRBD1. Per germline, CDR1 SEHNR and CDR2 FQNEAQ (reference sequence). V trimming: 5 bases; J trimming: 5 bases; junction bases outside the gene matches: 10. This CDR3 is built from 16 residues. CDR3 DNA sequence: TGTGCCAGCAGCGGGAGCGGACAGGGAAAAACCGGGGAGCTGTTTTTT. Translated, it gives CASSGSGQGKTGELFF.

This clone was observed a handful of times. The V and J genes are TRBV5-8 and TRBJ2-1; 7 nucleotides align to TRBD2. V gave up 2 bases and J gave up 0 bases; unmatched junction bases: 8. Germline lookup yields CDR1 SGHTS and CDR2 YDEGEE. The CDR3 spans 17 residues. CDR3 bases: TGTGCCAGCAGCTTAGTCCTAGCGGCCCGCTCCTACAATGAGCAGTTCTTC. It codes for CASSLVLAARSYNEQFF.

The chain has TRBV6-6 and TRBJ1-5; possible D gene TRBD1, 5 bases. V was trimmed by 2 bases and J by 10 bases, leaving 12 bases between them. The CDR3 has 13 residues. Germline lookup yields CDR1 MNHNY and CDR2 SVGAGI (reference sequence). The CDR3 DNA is TGTGCCAGCAGTTACACGACAAGGGGCCCCCAGCATTTT. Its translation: CASSYTTRGPQHF.

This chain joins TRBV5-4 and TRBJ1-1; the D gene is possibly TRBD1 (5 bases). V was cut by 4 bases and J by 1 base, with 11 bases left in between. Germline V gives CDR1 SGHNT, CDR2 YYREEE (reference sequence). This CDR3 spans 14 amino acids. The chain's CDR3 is CASSSTGQNTEAFF. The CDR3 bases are TGTGCCAGCAGCAGCACTGGACAGAACACTGAAGCTTTCTTT.

The CDR3 region is CAWRGGAYGYTF. In nucleotides, the CDR3 is TGTGCCTGGAGGGGGGGTGCCTATGGCTACACCTTC. The gene calls are TRBV30 and TRBJ1-2; maybe TRBD1 (5 bases). Trimming took off 3 bases at V and 4 bases at J, with 9 bases between the two ends. The CDR3 is made up of 12 amino acids. The germline V gene has CDR1 GTSNPN and CDR2 SVGIG (reference sequence). Together with reference TRBV30 and TRBJ1-2, the CDR3 gives the full variable domain: SQTIHQWPATLVQPVGSPLSLECTVEGTSNPNLYWYRQAAGRGLQLLFYSVGIGQISSEVPQNLSASRPQDRQFILSSKKLLLSDSGFYLCAWRGGAYGYTFGSGTRLTVV.

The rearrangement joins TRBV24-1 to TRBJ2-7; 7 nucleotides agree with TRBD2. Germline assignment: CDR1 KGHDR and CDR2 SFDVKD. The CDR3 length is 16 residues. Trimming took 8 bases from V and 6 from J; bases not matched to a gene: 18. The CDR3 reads CATTLAGFFVAGEQYF. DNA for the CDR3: TGTGCCACCACCTTAGCGGGTTTTTTCGTAGCGGGCGAGCAGTACTTC.

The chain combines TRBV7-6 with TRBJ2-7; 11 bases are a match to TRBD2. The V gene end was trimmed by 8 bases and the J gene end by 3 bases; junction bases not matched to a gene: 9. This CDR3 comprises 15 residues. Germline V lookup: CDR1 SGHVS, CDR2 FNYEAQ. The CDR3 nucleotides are TGTGCCAGCGCGTTGGGGACTAGCGGTATCTACGAGCAGTACTTC. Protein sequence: CASALGTSGIYEQYF. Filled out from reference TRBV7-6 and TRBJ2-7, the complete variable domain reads GAGVSQSPRYKVTKRGQDVALRCDPISGHVSLYWYRQALGQGPEFLTYFNYEAQQDKSGLPNDRFSAERPEGSISTLTIQRTEQRDSAMYRCASALGTSGIYEQYFGPGTRLTVT.

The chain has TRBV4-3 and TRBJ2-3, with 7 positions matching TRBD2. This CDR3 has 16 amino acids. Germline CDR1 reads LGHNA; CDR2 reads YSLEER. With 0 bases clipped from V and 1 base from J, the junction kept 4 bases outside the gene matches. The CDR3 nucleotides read TGCGCCAGCAGCCAAGAAGCGGGGCACCGCACAGATACGCAGTATTTT. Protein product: CASSQEAGHRTDTQYF.

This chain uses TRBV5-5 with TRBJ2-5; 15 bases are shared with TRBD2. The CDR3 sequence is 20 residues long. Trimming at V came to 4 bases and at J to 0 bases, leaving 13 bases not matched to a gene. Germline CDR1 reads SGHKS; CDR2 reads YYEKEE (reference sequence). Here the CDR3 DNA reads TGTGCCAGCAGCCCCCAGGGACTAGCGGGGGGCTGGGGGTACCAAGAGACCCAGTACTTC. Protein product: CASSPQGLAGGWGYQETQYF.

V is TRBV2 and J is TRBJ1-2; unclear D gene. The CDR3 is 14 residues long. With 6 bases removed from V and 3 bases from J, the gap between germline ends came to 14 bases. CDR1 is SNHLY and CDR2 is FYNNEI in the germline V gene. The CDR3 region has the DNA TGTGCCAGCAGCCTGGGAGGGTCGGACTATGGCTACACCTTC. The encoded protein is CASSLGGSDYGYTF.

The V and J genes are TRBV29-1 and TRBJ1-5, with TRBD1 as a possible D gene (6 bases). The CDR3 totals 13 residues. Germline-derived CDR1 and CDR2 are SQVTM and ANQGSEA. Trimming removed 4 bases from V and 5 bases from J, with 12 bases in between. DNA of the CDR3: TGCAGCGTTGTTGAAGGGGGGGATCAGCCCCAGCATTTT. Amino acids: CSVVEGGDQPQHF.

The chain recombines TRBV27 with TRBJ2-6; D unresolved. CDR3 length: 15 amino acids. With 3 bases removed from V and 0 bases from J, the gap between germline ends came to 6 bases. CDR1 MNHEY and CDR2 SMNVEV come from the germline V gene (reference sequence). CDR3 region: CASSFYGSGANVLTF. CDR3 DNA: TGTGCCAGCAGTTTCTACGGCTCTGGGGCCAACGTCCTGACTTTC.

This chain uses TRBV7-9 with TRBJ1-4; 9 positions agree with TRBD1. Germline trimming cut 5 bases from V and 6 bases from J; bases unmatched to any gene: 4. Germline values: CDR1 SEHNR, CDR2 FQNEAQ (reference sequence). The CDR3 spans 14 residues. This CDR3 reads CASSTGQGHEKLFF. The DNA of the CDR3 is TGTGCCAGCAGCACGGGACAGGGACATGAAAAACTGTTTTTT.

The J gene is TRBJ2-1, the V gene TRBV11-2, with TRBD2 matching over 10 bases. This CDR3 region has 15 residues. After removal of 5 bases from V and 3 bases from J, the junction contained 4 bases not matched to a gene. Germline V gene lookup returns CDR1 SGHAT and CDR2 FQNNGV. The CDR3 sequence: CASSGLAVNYNEQFF. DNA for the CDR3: TGTGCCAGCAGCGGACTAGCGGTCAACTACAATGAGCAGTTCTTC.

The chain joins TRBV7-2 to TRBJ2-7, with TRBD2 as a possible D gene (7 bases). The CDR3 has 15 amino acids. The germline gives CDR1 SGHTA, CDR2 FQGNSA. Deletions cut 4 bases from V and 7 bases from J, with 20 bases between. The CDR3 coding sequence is TGTGCCAGCAGCTCATTGGGGGGGCCAGTGGTGGAGCAGTACTTC. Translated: CASSSLGGPVVEQYF.

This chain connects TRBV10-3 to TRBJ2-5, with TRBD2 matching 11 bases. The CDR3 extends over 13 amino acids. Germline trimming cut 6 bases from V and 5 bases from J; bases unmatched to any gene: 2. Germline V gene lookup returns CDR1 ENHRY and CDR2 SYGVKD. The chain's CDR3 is CAIRTSGEETQYF. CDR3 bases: TGTGCCATCAGGACTAGCGGGGAGGAGACCCAGTACTTC.

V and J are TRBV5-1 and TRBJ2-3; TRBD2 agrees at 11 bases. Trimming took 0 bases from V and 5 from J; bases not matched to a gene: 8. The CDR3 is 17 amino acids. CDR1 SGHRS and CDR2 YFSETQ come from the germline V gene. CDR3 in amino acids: CASSLGHSGGAVDTQYF. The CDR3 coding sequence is TGCGCCAGCAGCTTGGGGCATAGCGGGGGGGCCGTAGATACGCAGTATTTT.

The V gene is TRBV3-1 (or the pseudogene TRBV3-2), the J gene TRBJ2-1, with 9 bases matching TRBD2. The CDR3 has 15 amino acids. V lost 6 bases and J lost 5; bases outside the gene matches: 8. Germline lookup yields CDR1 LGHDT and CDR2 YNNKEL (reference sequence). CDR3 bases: TGTGCCAGCAGAACCACTAGCGGGTTGAACAATGAGCAGTTCTTC. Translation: CASRTTSGLNNEQFF.

The CDR3 coding sequence is TGTGCCAGCAGCGTACTAGGACAGGGGAACACCGGGGAGCTGTTTTTT. Protein sequence: CASSVLGQGNTGELFF. The V call is TRBV9, the J call TRBJ2-2; 8 bases fit TRBD1. CDR1 is SGDLS and CDR2 is YYNGEE in the germline V gene. There are 16 residues in the CDR3. Unmatched junction bases numbered 3, after V lost 1 base and J lost 1 base.

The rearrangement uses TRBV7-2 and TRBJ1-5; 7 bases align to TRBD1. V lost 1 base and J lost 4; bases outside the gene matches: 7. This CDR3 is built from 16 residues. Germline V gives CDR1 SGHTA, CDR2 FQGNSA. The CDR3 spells CASSLEGANANQPQHF. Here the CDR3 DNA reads TGTGCCAGCAGCTTAGAGGGGGCTAACGCTAATCAGCCCCAGCATTTT.

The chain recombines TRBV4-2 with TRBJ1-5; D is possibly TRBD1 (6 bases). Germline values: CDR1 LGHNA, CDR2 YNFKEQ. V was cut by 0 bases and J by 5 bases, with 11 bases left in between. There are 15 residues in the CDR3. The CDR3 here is CASSQDLQGHQPQHF. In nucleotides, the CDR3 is TGTGCCAGCAGCCAAGATCTACAGGGCCATCAGCCCCAGCATTTT.

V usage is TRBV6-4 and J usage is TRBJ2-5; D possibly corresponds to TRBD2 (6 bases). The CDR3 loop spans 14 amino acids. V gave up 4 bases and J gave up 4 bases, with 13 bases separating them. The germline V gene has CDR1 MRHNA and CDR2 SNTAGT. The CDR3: CASSVEAGRETQYF. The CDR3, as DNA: TGTGCCAGCAGTGTTGAGGCGGGGCGAGAGACCCAGTACTTC.

The CDR3 DNA is TGTGCCAGCAGATGGGACAGCGAGAACACTGAAGCTTTCTTT. Protein product: CASRWDSENTEAFF. The rearrangement links TRBV7-9 to TRBJ1-1, with TRBD1 matching over 7 bases. Germline CDR1 and CDR2: SEHNR and FQNEAQ (reference sequence). With V trimmed by 6 bases and J by 1 base, 5 bases remained unmatched. This CDR3 contains 14 residues.

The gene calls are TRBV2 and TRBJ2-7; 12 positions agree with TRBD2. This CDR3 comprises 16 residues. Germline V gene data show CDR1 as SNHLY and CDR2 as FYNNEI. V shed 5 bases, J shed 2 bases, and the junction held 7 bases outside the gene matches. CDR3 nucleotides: TGTGCCAGCAGTCGGACTAGCGGGGACCTTGCCTACGAGCAGTACTTC. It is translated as CASSRTSGDLAYEQYF.

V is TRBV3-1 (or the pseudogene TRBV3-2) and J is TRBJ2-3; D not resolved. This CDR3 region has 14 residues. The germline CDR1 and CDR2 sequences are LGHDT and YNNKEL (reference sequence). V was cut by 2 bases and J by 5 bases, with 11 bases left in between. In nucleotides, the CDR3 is TGTGCCAGCAGCCAACGAGGAAGCCGAGATACGCAGTATTTT. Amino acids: CASSQRGSRDTQYF.

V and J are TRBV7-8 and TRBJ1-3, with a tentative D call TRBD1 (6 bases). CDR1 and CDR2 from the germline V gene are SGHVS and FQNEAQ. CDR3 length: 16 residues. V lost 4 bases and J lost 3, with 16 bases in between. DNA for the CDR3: TGTGCCAGCAGCTCCATTCGGGGGGCCGGTGGAAACACCATATATTTT. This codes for CASSSIRGAGGNTIYF.

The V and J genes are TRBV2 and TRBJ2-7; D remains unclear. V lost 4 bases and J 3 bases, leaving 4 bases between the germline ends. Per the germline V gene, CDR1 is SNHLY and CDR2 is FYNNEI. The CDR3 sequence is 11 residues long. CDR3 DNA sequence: TGTGCCAGCAGTGCCATCTACGAGCAGTACTTC. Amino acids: CASSAIYEQYF.

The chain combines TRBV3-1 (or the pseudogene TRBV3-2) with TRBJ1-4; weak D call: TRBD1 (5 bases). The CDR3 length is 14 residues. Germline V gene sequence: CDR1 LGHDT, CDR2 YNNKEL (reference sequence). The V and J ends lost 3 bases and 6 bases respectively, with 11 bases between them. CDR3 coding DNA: TGTGCCAGCAGCCACGGGGGGTTTGATGAAAAACTGTTTTTT. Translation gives CASSHGGFDEKLFF.

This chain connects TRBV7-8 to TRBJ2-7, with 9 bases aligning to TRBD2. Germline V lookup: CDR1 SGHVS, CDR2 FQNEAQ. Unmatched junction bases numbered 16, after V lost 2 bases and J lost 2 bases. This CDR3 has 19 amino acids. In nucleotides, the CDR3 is TGTGCCAGCAGCTTACCGCCGGGGAGTAGCGGGGGCCTTGCCTACGAGCAGTACTTC. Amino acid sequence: CASSLPPGSSGGLAYEQYF. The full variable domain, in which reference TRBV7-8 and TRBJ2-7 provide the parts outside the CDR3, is GAGVSQSPRYKVAKRGQDVALRCDPISGHVSLFWYQQALGQGPEFLTYFQNEAQLDKSGLPSDRFFAERPEGSVSTLKIQRTQQEDSAVYLCASSLPPGSSGGLAYEQYFGPGTRLTVT.

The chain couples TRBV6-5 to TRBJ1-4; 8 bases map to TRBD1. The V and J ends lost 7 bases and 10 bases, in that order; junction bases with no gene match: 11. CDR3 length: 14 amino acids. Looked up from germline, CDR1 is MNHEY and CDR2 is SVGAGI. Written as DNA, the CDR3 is TGTGCCAGCAAAAAGTCAGGGGGCGGAGGAAAACTGTTTTTT. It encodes CASKKSGGGGKLFF.

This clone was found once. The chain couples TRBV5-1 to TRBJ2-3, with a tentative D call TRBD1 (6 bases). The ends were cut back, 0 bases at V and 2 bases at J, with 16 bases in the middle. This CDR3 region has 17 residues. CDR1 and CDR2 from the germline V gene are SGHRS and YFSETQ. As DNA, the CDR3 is TGCGCCAGCAGCTTGGCCGTAGGGGGTCCCCCCACAGATACGCAGTATTTT. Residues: CASSLAVGGPPTDTQYF.

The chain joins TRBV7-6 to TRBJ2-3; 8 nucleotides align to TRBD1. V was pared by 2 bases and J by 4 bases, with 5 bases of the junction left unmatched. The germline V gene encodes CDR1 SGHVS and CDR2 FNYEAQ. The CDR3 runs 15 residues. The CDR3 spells CASSLRTGHADTQYF. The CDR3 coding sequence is TGTGCCAGCAGCTTACGGACAGGGCACGCAGATACGCAGTATTTT.